One and the same sample provided the 6 T cell receptor beta chains below, sequenced in a study of cytomegalovirus exposure and HLA in healthy donors. The PCR contained 60 Vbeta and 13 Jbeta primers. The protocol was immunoSEQ multiplex PCR, while the TCRdb copy is restricted to in-frame clones and leaves out a portion. In the table there are 100,000 to 150,000 clones, 72% of which are singletons. The source material was PBMCs. The source is a man aged 25 to 40 in good health and CMV-seronegative.

The chain uses TRBV30 and TRBJ1-5; D gene unclear. The CDR3 has 14 amino acids. Trimming removed 1 base from V and 0 bases from J, with 7 bases in between. Germline V lookup: CDR1 GTSNPN, CDR2 SVGIG (reference sequence). The CDR3 reads CAWSGVNSNQPQHF. In DNA, the CDR3 is TGTGCCTGGAGTGGCGTAAATAGCAATCAGCCCCAGCATTTT.

CDR3 nucleotides: TGTGCCAGCAGCGAAGCCCATAGCGGGGGGTCGGATGAGCAGTTCTTC. This translates into CASSEAHSGGSDEQFF. This chain joins TRBV11-3 and TRBJ2-1; 10 nucleotides line up with TRBD2. Germline CDR1 SGHNT, CDR2 YENEEA. V gave up 5 bases and J gave up 8 bases; unmatched junction bases: 12. The CDR3 has 16 amino acids.

This clone was observed a single time. The chain has TRBV6-1 and TRBJ1-6; no definite D call. The CDR3 has 13 amino acids. Germline CDR1 reads MNHNS; CDR2 reads SASEGT. Trimming took 4 bases from V and 5 from J, leaving 6 bases between them. The CDR3 region is CASSATNNSPLHF. CDR3 DNA: TGTGCCAGCAGTGCTACGAATAATTCACCCCTCCACTTT.

Written as DNA, the CDR3 is TGTGCCAGCAGTTATGCCGGGACAGGGGGGACTGAAGCTTTCTTT. It translates to CASSYAGTGGTEAFF. V is TRBV6-6 and J is TRBJ1-1; 11 nucleotides line up with TRBD1. CDR3 length: 15 residues. Germline V gene sequence: CDR1 MNHNY, CDR2 SVGAGI (reference sequence). V was pared by 3 bases and J by 5 bases, with 5 bases of the junction left unmatched.

This clone was observed a few times. In DNA form, the CDR3 reads TGTGCCAGCAGTGAGGAGGGGCCGAATGAAAAACTGTTTTTT. This codes for CASSEEGPNEKLFF. The chain joins TRBV25-1 to TRBJ1-4; D perhaps matches TRBD1 (5 bases). There are 14 residues in the CDR3. Germline V lookup: CDR1 MGHDK, CDR2 SYGVNS. V was clipped by 3 bases and J by 5 bases, with 10 bases between them.

The rearrangement joins TRBV7-8 to TRBJ2-2; D may be TRBD2 (6 bases). The CDR3 runs 14 residues. V was cut by 1 base and J by 3 bases, with 6 bases left in between. CDR1 and CDR2 (germline): SGHVS, FQNEAQ. The CDR3 DNA reads as TGTGCCAGCAGCTTAGGGGGGGACACCGGGGAGCTGTTTTTT. Amino acids: CASSLGGDTGELFF.